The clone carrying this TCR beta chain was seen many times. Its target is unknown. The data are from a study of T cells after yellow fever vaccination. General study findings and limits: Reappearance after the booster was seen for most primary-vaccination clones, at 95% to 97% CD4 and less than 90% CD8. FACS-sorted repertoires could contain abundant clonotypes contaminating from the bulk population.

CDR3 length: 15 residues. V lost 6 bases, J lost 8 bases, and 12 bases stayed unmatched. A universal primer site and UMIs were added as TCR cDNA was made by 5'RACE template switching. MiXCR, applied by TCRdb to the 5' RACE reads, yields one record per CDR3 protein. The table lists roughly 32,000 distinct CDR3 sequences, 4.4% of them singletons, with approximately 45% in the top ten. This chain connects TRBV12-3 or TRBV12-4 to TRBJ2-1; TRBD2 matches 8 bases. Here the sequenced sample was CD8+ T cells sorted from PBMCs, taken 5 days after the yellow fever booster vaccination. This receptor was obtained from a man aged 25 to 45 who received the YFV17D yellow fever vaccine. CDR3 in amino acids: CASRDGAGVLHEQFF. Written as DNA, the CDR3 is TGTGCCAGCAGAGATGGAGCGGGAGTGTTGCATGAGCAGTTCTTC.